What follows are 5 T cell receptor beta chains derived from one specimen sequenced in a study of T cell changes during pregnancy in multiple sclerosis (dated by TCRdb to the late 2010s). Library method: the immunoSEQ multiplex PCR assay. Entries here come from immuneACCESS through TCRdb and include only in-frame sequences with V and J called. Some clones fail to appear in such tables; in the studies checked, an unresolved V gene covers under half of the shortfall, and the cause of the remainder is unknown. In this sample the table shows about 47,000 clones, approximately 92% of which occur a single time. The leading ten clones occupy around 7.9% of the sample. This specimen was CD8+ T cells from peripheral blood mononuclear cells, taken in the second trimester of pregnancy. The source is a female donor with multiple sclerosis, enrolled in a pregnancy study.

This clone occurred once. The V gene is TRBV11-2, the J gene TRBJ1-2; no firm D call. This CDR3 has 12 amino acids. Trimming pared 5 bases from V and 8 bases from J, leaving 12 bases between. CDR1 is SGHAT and CDR2 is FQNNGV in the germline V gene. DNA of the CDR3: TGTGCCAGCAGCCTAATGTTGCGGGGCTACACCTTC. Its protein is CASSLMLRGYTF.

J is TRBJ2-2 and V is TRBV5-1; 9 bases are shared with TRBD1. CDR3 length: 16 amino acids. With 4 bases clipped from V and 5 bases from J, the junction kept 9 bases outside the gene matches. Germline V gene sequence: CDR1 SGHRS, CDR2 YFSETQ. The CDR3 bases are TGCGCCAGCAGCCTCCCAACAGGGGGCGAGACCGGGGAGCTGTTTTTT. The encoded protein is CASSLPTGGETGELFF.

The V gene is TRBV19, the J gene TRBJ1-5, with 11 positions matching TRBD1. Germline CDR1 is LNHDA and CDR2 is SQIVND (reference sequence). V was clipped by 5 bases and J by 13 bases; unmatched bases: 7. CDR3 size: 13 residues. The CDR3 DNA follows: TGTGCCAGTAGTGTCGGACAGGGGGCGATTCAGCATTTT. Protein: CASSVGQGAIQHF.

This clone occurred once. This chain links TRBV9 with TRBJ1-1; tentative D call: TRBD1 (6 bases). Trimming stripped 4 bases from V and 1 base from J, with 8 bases between. Germline V gene lookup returns CDR1 SGDLS and CDR2 YYNGEE. This CDR3 has 13 amino acids. CDR3 sequence: CASSTGTNTEAFF. The CDR3 DNA reads TGTGCCAGCAGCACAGGGACGAACACTGAAGCTTTCTTT.

The chain combines TRBV7-9 with TRBJ2-7; 8 bases are a match to TRBD1. This CDR3 contains 15 residues. J gave up 5 bases and V 0 bases, and 6 bases lay outside the gene matches. Germline CDR1 SEHNR, CDR2 FQNEAQ (reference sequence). In DNA, the CDR3 is TGTGCCAGCAGCTTAGCCCTGGGACAGGTAAACGAGCAGTACTTC. Protein: CASSLALGQVNEQYF.